These 25 T cell receptor beta chains were sequenced from one sample in a study of blood T cell repertoires in COVID-19. TCRdb keeps only in-frame clones here, not all; method: immunoSEQ multiplex PCR. The profile shows 100,000 or so clones, around 86% of them singletons. The material sequenced was peripheral blood. Source of these receptors: a man aged 45-65 years with acute or convalescent COVID-19.

This chain uses TRBV7-8 with TRBJ1-1, with 7 bases fitting TRBD1. The V gene end was trimmed by 3 bases and the J gene end by 5 bases; junction bases not matched to a gene: 3. The CDR3 totals 13 residues. CDR1 and CDR2 (germline): SGHVS, FQNEAQ. Here the CDR3 DNA reads TGTGCCAGCAGCTTTGACAGGGTAACTGAAGCTTTCTTT. Amino acid sequence: CASSFDRVTEAFF.

The J gene is TRBJ1-1, the V gene TRBV19; perhaps TRBD1 as D (5 bases). This CDR3 region has 12 residues. Germline lookup yields CDR1 LNHDA and CDR2 SQIVND (reference sequence). V was cut by 9 bases and J by 1 base, with 9 bases left in between. The CDR3 coding sequence is TGTGCCAGCTGGGGGGGGAACACTGAAGCTTTCTTT. It encodes CASWGGNTEAFF.

This chain joins TRBV5-1 and TRBJ2-7; 12 nucleotides line up with TRBD2. Germline lookup yields CDR1 SGHRS and CDR2 YFSETQ. The CDR3 covers 15 residues. V lost 3 bases and J lost 2; bases outside the gene matches: 3. The CDR3 nucleotides read TGCGCCAGCAGCTGGCTAGCGGGAGGGGCCTACGAGCAGTACTTC. This encodes CASSWLAGGAYEQYF.

The chain combines TRBV10-3 with TRBJ1-2, with D maybe TRBD1 (6 bases). The CDR3 is 15 residues long. Deletions cut 10 bases from V and 7 bases from J, with 25 bases between. Per the germline V gene, CDR1 is ENHRY and CDR2 is SYGVKD. CDR3 loop: CATGQADSLDGGYTF. CDR3 nucleotides: TGTGCCACCGGTCAGGCGGACAGTTTGGACGGTGGCTACACCTTC.

V is TRBV21-1 and J is TRBJ2-1; the table gives TRBD2 as D, unverified against the DNA. TRBV21-1 is flagged as a pseudogene. This CDR3 contains 13 residues. This chain's CDR3 is CASSPRGYNEQFF. The CDR3 nucleotides are TGTGCCAGCAGCCCCCGGGGCTACAATGAGCAGTTCTTC.

The CDR3 is CASSLAGANEQFF. The CDR3 region has the DNA TGTGCCAGCAGTTTAGCGGGAGCCAATGAGCAGTTCTTC. The V and J genes are TRBV28 and TRBJ2-1; TRBD2 agrees at 7 bases. The V gene's germline CDR1 is MDHEN and CDR2 SYDVKM. The junction had 1 base not matched to a gene; V was cut back by 2 bases and J by 6 bases. This CDR3 comprises 13 residues.

The chain couples TRBV12-3 or TRBV12-4 to TRBJ1-1; D uncertain. Trimming left V 6 bases short and J 0 bases short, with 8 bases between. The CDR3 runs to 13 residues. CDR3 nucleotide sequence: TGTGCCAGCAGCCCATACATGAACACTGAAGCTTTCTTT. It translates to CASSPYMNTEAFF.

This chain connects TRBV5-4 to TRBJ1-5, with D tentatively TRBD1 (6 bases). V was pared by 1 base and J by 4 bases, with 9 bases between. The CDR3 totals 14 residues. Germline V gene sequence: CDR1 SGHNT, CDR2 YYREEE (reference sequence). The CDR3 here is CASSLWGPNQPQHF. For the CDR3, the DNA is TGTGCCAGCAGCTTGTGGGGGCCTAATCAGCCCCAGCATTTT.

This clone was found once. The chain uses TRBV5-3 and TRBJ2-5; 10 bases fit TRBD2. TRBV5-3 is recorded as an ORF, its role being uncertain. The CDR3 covers 14 residues. The V and J ends lost 2 bases and 3 bases, in that order; junction bases with no gene match: 1. CDR3 sequence (DNA): TGTGCCAGAAGCTTACTAGCGGGAAAAGAGACCCAGTACTTC. The encoded protein is CARSLLAGKETQYF.

The rearrangement links TRBV25-1 to TRBJ2-4; possible D gene TRBD1, 6 bases. Germline V gene lookup returns CDR1 MGHDK and CDR2 SYGVNS. There are 15 residues in the CDR3. V lost 3 bases to trimming and J lost 6 bases, with 15 bases between them. The CDR3 DNA follows: TGTGCCAGCAGTGACCTCCGGGACAAAGGAAACATTCAGTACTTC. Protein product: CASSDLRDKGNIQYF.

The chain carries TRBV6-5 and TRBJ1-5; 9 nucleotides agree with TRBD1. Germline CDR1 and CDR2: MNHEY and SVGAGI. The CDR3 runs to 15 residues. V gave up 6 bases and J gave up 5 bases; unmatched junction bases: 8. CDR3 in amino acids: CASSFGQGLDQPQHF. DNA of the CDR3: TGTGCCAGCAGCTTCGGACAGGGGCTTGATCAGCCCCAGCATTTT.

The V call is TRBV7-9, the J call TRBJ2-3; TRBD2 matches 13 bases. V dropped 6 bases and J dropped 0; count of bases not matched to a gene: 12. This CDR3 has 19 amino acids. Germline CDR1 is SEHNR and CDR2 is FQNEAQ (reference sequence). The CDR3 bases are TGTGCCAGCAGACCGACTGGACTAGCGGGGGAGCCTAGCACAGATACGCAGTATTTT. This codes for CASRPTGLAGEPSTDTQYF.

This chain uses TRBV21-1 with TRBJ1-5; the DNA was not compared with TRBD1, the D call given in the table. TRBV21-1 is a recognized pseudogene. CDR3 length equals 19 residues. The CDR3 loop is CASSKRGWTGPYSNQPQHF. CDR3 DNA sequence: TGTGCCAGCAGCAAAAGGGGTTGGACAGGCCCCTATAGCAATCAGCCCCAGCATTTT.

This clone showed up just once. This chain joins TRBV2 and TRBJ1-5; possible D gene TRBD1, 5 bases. The length of the CDR3 is 18 residues. Germline V gene data show CDR1 as SNHLY and CDR2 as FYNNEI. The V end lost 7 bases, the J end lost 0 bases, and 22 bases lay between the germline ends. CDR3 protein: CASTRRRGGTGSNQPQHF. CDR3 sequence (DNA): TGTGCCAGCACTAGACGACGGGGGGGAACGGGTAGCAATCAGCCCCAGCATTTT.

This chain uses TRBV5-8 with TRBJ1-6, with D possibly matching TRBD1 (5 bases). From germline, CDR1 is SGHTS and CDR2 YDEGEE. Trimming took off 0 bases at V and 7 bases at J, with 5 bases between the two ends. This CDR3 spans 13 amino acids. The CDR3 region has the DNA TGTGCCAGCAGCTTGGGACAGAATTCACCCCTCCACTTT. Its protein product is CASSLGQNSPLHF.

This clone was recorded a few times. CDR3 amino acids: CASSIYRDSNYGYTF. The CDR3 bases are TGTGCCAGCAGCATCTACAGGGATTCTAACTATGGCTACACCTTC. The chain links TRBV9 to TRBJ1-2; weak D call: TRBD1 (6 bases). The CDR3 loop spans 15 amino acids. Germline-derived CDR1 and CDR2 are SGDLS and YYNGEE. V shed 4 bases and J shed 0 bases, with 13 bases lying between them.

The genes are TRBV11-1 and TRBJ2-3, with 8 bases aligning to TRBD1. Germline lookup yields CDR1 SGHAT and CDR2 FQDESV (reference sequence). The CDR3 covers 13 residues. The ends lost 2 bases at V and 8 bases at J; junction bases unmatched: 3. The CDR3 nucleotides read TGTGCCAGCAGCTTAAACAGGGGGTTTACGCAGTATTTT. It codes for CASSLNRGFTQYF.

The CDR3, as DNA: TGTGCCAGCAGGGCGAGGGACAGTTCCTACGAGCAGTACTTC. Amino acid sequence: CASRARDSSYEQYF. This chain uses TRBV6-6 with TRBJ2-7; 7 bases are shared with TRBD1. This CDR3 has 14 residues. V was pared by 6 bases and J by 1 base, with 6 bases of the junction left unmatched. The germline gives CDR1 MNHNY, CDR2 SVGAGI (reference sequence).

The J gene is TRBJ2-3, the V gene TRBV3-1 (or the pseudogene TRBV3-2); 11 bases line up with TRBD1. The CDR3 is 14 residues long. From germline, CDR1 is LGHDT and CDR2 YNNKEL (reference sequence). V shed 7 bases, J shed 4 bases, and the junction held 4 bases outside the gene matches. This CDR3 is CASKRDRGADTQYF. The CDR3 DNA reads as TGTGCCAGCAAGCGGGACAGGGGGGCAGATACGCAGTATTTT.

The chain carries TRBV6-1 and TRBJ1-6; D call uncertain. The germline V gene encodes CDR1 MNHNS and CDR2 SASEGT. V was shortened by 2 bases and J by 9 bases, with 11 bases between the two germline ends. The CDR3 has 14 residues. The CDR3 DNA follows: TGTGCCAGCAGTGAAATAGAGACGGGTTCACCCCTCCACTTT. It specifies CASSEIETGSPLHF.

V gene TRBV13 combines with J gene TRBJ1-6; 12 bases fit TRBD1. Germline CDR1 is PRHDT and CDR2 is FYEKMQ (reference sequence). Trimming took 5 bases from V and 6 from J; bases not matched to a gene: 8. This CDR3 is 17 amino acids long. Written as DNA, the CDR3 is TGTGCCAGCAGCCCGTCGGGGACAGGGGGCTCTAATTCACCCCTCCACTTT. Its protein is CASSPSGTGGSNSPLHF. The variable domain in full, with the rest retrieved from reference TRBV13 and TRBJ1-6, is AAGVIQSPRHLIKEKRETATLKCYPIPRHDTVYWYQQGPGQDPQFLISFYEKMQSDKGSIPDRFSAQQFSDYHSELNMSSLELGDSALYFCASSPSGTGGSNSPLHFGNGTRLTVT.

This clone has only one observation. The CDR3 sequence is CASSASGGYEQYF. The CDR3 DNA is TGCGCCAGCAGTGCTAGCGGGGGATACGAGCAGTACTTC. The chain recombines TRBV10-2 with TRBJ2-7; 10 bases agree with TRBD2. The CDR3 spans 13 residues. Germline CDR1 reads WSHSY; CDR2 reads SAAADI. The junction had 1 base not matched to a gene; V was cut back by 4 bases and J by 4 bases.

The chain links TRBV6-5 to TRBJ1-6; a weak D match, TRBD1 (6 bases). Per germline, CDR1 MNHEY and CDR2 SVGAGI. V was trimmed by 6 bases and J by 3 bases, leaving 9 bases between them. The CDR3 has 14 residues. CDR3 sequence (DNA): TGTGCCAGCAGCGGACAGAGCTATAATTCACCCCTCCACTTT. This gives the protein CASSGQSYNSPLHF.

The rearrangement uses TRBV21-1 and TRBJ2-2; the D call of TRBD2 is as the table states it, not checked on the DNA. TRBV21-1 is a listed pseudogene. CDR3 length: 17 amino acids. For the CDR3, the DNA is TGTGCCAGCAGGATGATTATTCGGGAGAGCCCCACCGGGGAGCTGTTTTTT. This gives the protein CASRMIIRESPTGELFF.

This rearrangement joins TRBV19 to TRBJ2-1; 8 bases are shared with TRBD2. Germline CDR1 reads LNHDA; CDR2 reads SQIVND (reference sequence). Trimming removed 5 bases from V and 4 bases from J; junction bases left unmatched: 7. The length of the CDR3 is 15 residues. CDR3 sequence reads: CASSDKSGSYNEQFF. CDR3 coding DNA: TGTGCCAGTAGTGACAAAAGCGGGAGTTACAATGAGCAGTTCTTC.